What follows are 18 T cell receptor beta chains derived from one specimen sequenced in a study of blood T cell repertoires in COVID-19. TCRdb's table, derived via immunoSEQ multiplex PCR, lists solely in-frame clones and lacks some. In the table there are 300,000 to 450,000 clones, about 90% of which are singletons. Sample: PBMCs or T cells enriched from blood (not recorded which). These receptors were taken from a man aged 25-45 years who had recovered from COVID-19.

The chain recombines TRBV9 with TRBJ1-2; D unresolved. CDR3 length: 10 residues. Trimming removed 0 bases from V and 12 bases from J, with 6 bases in between. CDR1 SGDLS and CDR2 YYNGEE come from the germline V gene. CDR3 sequence: CASSVGTDTF. The DNA for the CDR3 is TGTGCCAGCAGCGTAGGCACTGACACCTTC.

The chain employs TRBV6-6 and TRBJ1-2, with D unclear. The CDR3 extends over 13 amino acids. Trimming took 6 bases from V and 2 from J, leaving 10 bases between them. Germline V gene data show CDR1 as MNHNY and CDR2 as SVGAGI (reference sequence). The CDR3 DNA is TGTGCCAGCAGGGGAAGCGGGAACTATGGCTACACCTTC. Its translation is CASRGSGNYGYTF.

The chain recombines TRBV9 with TRBJ2-5; 14 nucleotides line up with TRBD2. V lost 5 bases, J lost 0 bases, and 6 bases stayed unmatched. Germline V gene data show CDR1 as SGDLS and CDR2 as YYNGEE. This CDR3 is built from 17 residues. CDR3 region: CASSAGTSGGYQETQYF. CDR3 nucleotides: TGTGCCAGCAGTGCCGGGACTAGCGGGGGATACCAAGAGACCCAGTACTTC.

The V gene is TRBV19, the J gene TRBJ2-1; 14 nucleotides match TRBD2. Unmatched junction bases numbered 6, after V lost 6 bases and J lost 8 bases. CDR3 length: 15 amino acids. Germline-derived CDR1 and CDR2 are LNHDA and SQIVND (reference sequence). The chain's CDR3 is CASRVGLAGGYEQFF. The CDR3 DNA follows: TGTGCCAGTAGGGTAGGACTAGCGGGGGGATATGAGCAGTTCTTC.

This clone was observed once. The rearrangement joins TRBV5-1 to TRBJ1-1; 7 bases agree with TRBD1. Germline CDR1 and CDR2: SGHRS and YFSETQ. This CDR3 comprises 15 residues. V dropped 4 bases and J dropped 1; count of bases not matched to a gene: 7. In nucleotides, the CDR3 is TGCGCCAGCAGCCGCCAGGGACAGCAGAACACTGAAGCTTTCTTT. Amino acids: CASSRQGQQNTEAFF.

This chain links TRBV14 with TRBJ2-2, with a tentative D call TRBD1 (5 bases). With 6 bases removed from V and 4 bases from J, the gap between germline ends came to 9 bases. In germline, CDR1 is SGHDN, CDR2 FVKESK. This CDR3 contains 13 residues. The CDR3 nucleotides are TGTGCCAGCAGTCCCAGGGTCACCGGGGAGCTGTTTTTT. This encodes CASSPRVTGELFF.

This clone was detected once. This chain links TRBV6-6 with TRBJ1-1; D may be TRBD1 (6 bases). The CDR3 has 21 amino acids. Trimming removed 6 bases at V and 2 bases at J, with 34 bases between. Germline-derived CDR1 and CDR2 are MNHNY and SVGAGI (reference sequence). CDR3 region: CASSHLANDRWYKYSNTEAFF. The CDR3 DNA reads as TGTGCCAGCAGCCACCTGGCGAACGACAGGTGGTACAAGTACAGTAACACTGAAGCTTTCTTT.

Only a few counts were recorded for this clone. The chain recombines TRBV9 with TRBJ2-1; possible D gene TRBD2, 7 bases. Trimming took off 4 bases at V and 2 bases at J, with 16 bases between the two ends. The CDR3 is 16 residues long. Germline assignment: CDR1 SGDLS and CDR2 YYNGEE. CDR3 nucleotide sequence: TGTGCCAGCAGCCCTCTGGCGGGGGCCACCTACAATGAGCAGTTCTTC. It codes for CASSPLAGATYNEQFF.

J is TRBJ1-1 and V is TRBV27, with D maybe TRBD1 (6 bases). The germline V gene encodes CDR1 MNHEY and CDR2 SMNVEV (reference sequence). The CDR3 contains 15 residues. The ends were cut back, 5 bases at V and 5 bases at J, with 18 bases in the middle. This CDR3 reads CASSPLEGVETEAFF. CDR3 bases: TGTGCCAGCAGTCCCCTAGAGGGGGTCGAAACTGAAGCTTTCTTT.

The chain combines TRBV7-3 with TRBJ2-2; D not resolved. The germline CDR1 and CDR2 sequences are SGHTA and FQGTGA. The CDR3 contains 12 residues. V was pared by 5 bases and J by 4 bases, with 5 bases between. CDR3 sequence: CASSPSTGELFF. The DNA for the CDR3 is TGTGCCAGCAGCCCCTCCACCGGGGAGCTGTTTTTT.

This clone was counted once. V and J are TRBV2 and TRBJ2-3, with D maybe TRBD1 (6 bases). Germline CDR1 SNHLY, CDR2 FYNNEI. The CDR3 is 13 residues long. The V end was cut by 7 bases, the J end by 0 bases, with 8 bases between. The DNA of the CDR3 is TGTGCCAGCAACAGGGAGAGCACAGATACGCAGTATTTT. Its translation is CASNRESTDTQYF.

The chain carries TRBV6-5 and TRBJ1-2; D unresolved. The CDR3 has 12 residues. Per the germline V gene, CDR1 is MNHEY and CDR2 is SVGAGI. Deletions cut 1 base from V and 7 bases from J, with 7 bases between. The CDR3 loop is CASSYFGGGYTF. Written as DNA, the CDR3 is TGTGCCAGCAGTTACTTCGGAGGTGGCTACACCTTC.

This clone was picked up one time. This rearrangement joins TRBV2 to TRBJ2-1, with 7 nucleotides matching TRBD2. V lost 6 bases, J lost 8 bases, and 7 bases stayed unmatched. Germline CDR1 SNHLY, CDR2 FYNNEI. The CDR3 is 13 residues long. The chain's CDR3 is CASRTMGGYEQFF. CDR3 sequence (DNA): TGTGCCAGCAGGACCATGGGGGGGTATGAGCAGTTCTTC.

V usage is TRBV7-2 and J usage is TRBJ1-5, with 10 bases aligning to TRBD1. The CDR3 loop spans 13 amino acids. V gave up 5 bases and J gave up 9 bases; unmatched junction bases: 4. Germline CDR1 SGHTA, CDR2 FQGNSA. CDR3 nucleotide sequence: TGTGCCAGCAGCCCGGGACAGGGGATGCCCCAGCATTTT. This sequence encodes CASSPGQGMPQHF. The full variable domain, rest sourced from reference TRBV7-2 and TRBJ1-5, is GAGVSQSPSNKVTEKGKDVELRCDPISGHTALYWYRQSLGQGLEFLIYFQGNSAPDKSGLPSDRFSAERTGGSVSTLTIQRTQQEDSAVYLCASSPGQGMPQHFGDGTRLSIL.

The rearrangement joins TRBV2 to TRBJ2-2; D possibly corresponds to TRBD2 (6 bases). This CDR3 spans 12 amino acids. Germline V CDR1 and CDR2: SNHLY, FYNNEI. V was pared by 4 bases and J by 13 bases, with 13 bases between. CDR3 sequence reads: CASSVEGGRLFF. The CDR3 DNA follows: TGTGCCAGCAGTGTTGAAGGAGGGAGGCTGTTTTTT.

Details on this clone: Within the sample, other DNA sequences also encode this same CDR3. The chain joins TRBV19 to TRBJ1-1; D is ambiguous. The CDR3 length is 14 residues. Looked up from germline, CDR1 is LNHDA and CDR2 is SQIVND (reference sequence). V dropped 5 bases and J dropped 0 bases, with 10 bases sitting between them. The CDR3: CASSYREMNTEAFF. Here the CDR3 DNA reads TGTGCCAGTAGTTACCGGGAAATGAACACTGAAGCTTTCTTT.

As regards this clone: In the same sample, other DNA sequences code for this CDR3. As DNA, the CDR3 is TGTGCCAGCAGCGTATCGGGGGCCGGGGAGCTGTTTTTT. As protein: CASSVSGAGELFF. The J gene is TRBJ2-2, the V gene TRBV9; TRBD2 is a possible D gene (6 bases). Germline V gives CDR1 SGDLS, CDR2 YYNGEE. This CDR3 is built from 13 residues. Trimming took 1 base from V and 6 from J, leaving 7 bases between them.

This clone was picked up one time. The DNA for the CDR3 is TGTGCCAGCAGCCCCTCTAGAATCCACGAGCAGTACTTC. Translating it yields CASSPSRIHEQYF. The V call is TRBV7-9, the J call TRBJ2-7; D gene unclear. This CDR3 has 13 residues. Germline CDR1 is SEHNR and CDR2 is FQNEAQ (reference sequence). Trimming left V 5 bases short and J 5 bases short, with 13 bases between. Complete variable domain (other parts from reference TRBV7-9 and TRBJ2-7): DTGVSQNPRHKITKRGQNVTFRCDPISEHNRLYWYRQTLGQGPEFLTYFQNEAQLEKSRLLSDRFSAERPKGSFSTLEIQRTEQGDSAMYLCASSPSRIHEQYFGPGTRLTVT.